This passage covers 17 T cell receptor beta chains from one sample sequenced in a study of blood T cell repertoires in COVID-19. TCRdb's table, derived via immunoSEQ multiplex PCR, lists solely in-frame clones and lacks some. The data hold about 180,000 clones, with around 73% observed a single time. Sequencing was performed on PBMCs or T cells enriched from blood (not recorded which). Receptor source: a woman between 50 and 59 years old who had recovered from COVID-19.

The rearrangement links TRBV16 to TRBJ1-2; D remains unclear. The CDR3 contains 13 residues. CDR1 and CDR2 from the germline V gene are KGHSY and FQNENV. V was trimmed by 0 bases and J by 6 bases, leaving 8 bases between them. CDR3: CASSQSVLDGYTF. In nucleotides, the CDR3 is TGTGCCAGCAGCCAATCTGTACTAGATGGCTACACCTTC.

This chain joins TRBV28 and TRBJ1-2; 10 bases map to TRBD1. The CDR3 runs 16 residues. With V trimmed by 7 bases and J by 8 bases, 16 bases remained unmatched. Germline-derived CDR1 and CDR2 are MDHEN and SYDVKM. The CDR3 spells CASTLGTGVARGGYTF. The CDR3 DNA follows: TGTGCCAGCACGCTCGGGACAGGGGTTGCTCGGGGGGGCTACACCTTC.

V and J are TRBV5-4 and TRBJ1-2, with unresolved D. CDR3 length equals 15 residues. V shed 2 bases and J shed 3 bases, with 14 bases lying between them. The germline V gene encodes CDR1 SGHNT and CDR2 YYREEE (reference sequence). Here the CDR3 reads CASSLPGAVYYGYTF. In DNA, the CDR3 is TGTGCCAGCAGCTTACCTGGAGCAGTCTACTATGGCTACACCTTC.

This chain connects TRBV7-9 to TRBJ1-5; TRBD1 is a possible D gene (6 bases). From germline, CDR1 is SEHNR and CDR2 FQNEAQ (reference sequence). CDR3 length: 14 residues. Trimming shortened V by 4 bases and J by 5 bases, and 12 bases separated the two germline ends. The DNA for the CDR3 is TGTGCCAGCAGCTCCCGCGGGGGCCATCAGCCCCAGCATTTT. It specifies CASSSRGGHQPQHF.

With respect to this clone: The same CDR3 can be traced to other DNA sequences in this sample. V is TRBV27 and J is TRBJ2-2, with TRBD2 matching over 13 bases. Losses at the gene ends were 6 bases for V and 0 bases for J; bases not matched to a gene: 7. Germline CDR1 MNHEY, CDR2 SMNVEV (reference sequence). This CDR3 region has 18 residues. The CDR3 coding sequence is TGTGCCAGCAGCTCCAGCGGACTAGCGGGAGCGAACACCGGGGAGCTGTTTTTT. Protein: CASSSSGLAGANTGELFF.

The chain uses TRBV9 and TRBJ2-5, with TRBD1 identical over 7 bases. Germline V gene data show CDR1 as SGDLS and CDR2 as YYNGEE. Trimming took 2 bases from V and 3 from J; bases not matched to a gene: 10. The CDR3 is 16 amino acids. For the CDR3, the DNA is TGTGCCAGCAGCGTTCTAGGGGGCAGGGGGAAAGAGACCCAGTACTTC. Amino acids: CASSVLGGRGKETQYF.

DNA for the CDR3: TGTGCCAGCAGTTACTCAGTGACATATGGAAACACCATATATTTT. The encoded protein is CASSYSVTYGNTIYF. The chain links TRBV6-5 to TRBJ1-3; D not certain. The CDR3 is made up of 15 amino acids. Germline V lookup: CDR1 MNHEY, CDR2 SVGAGI. Between the trimmed V and J ends, which lost 0 bases and 3 bases, there was a span of 9 bases.

The rearrangement joins TRBV6-6 to TRBJ2-7, with 9 bases identical to TRBD2. The length of the CDR3 is 18 residues. V was clipped by 5 bases and J by 1 base; unmatched bases: 15. The germline CDR1 and CDR2 sequences are MNHNY and SVGAGI (reference sequence). The CDR3 here is CASSPHHSGSYGSYEQYF. For the CDR3, the DNA is TGTGCCAGCAGTCCCCATCATAGCGGGAGTTACGGGTCCTACGAGCAGTACTTC.

The genes are TRBV5-1 and TRBJ1-5; D possibly corresponds to TRBD1 (6 bases). Germline V gene data show CDR1 as SGHRS and CDR2 as YFSETQ. The germline V and J ends were trimmed by 4 bases and 6 bases, with 17 bases remaining between them. The CDR3 length is 15 residues. The CDR3 here is CASSPDGGGPQPQHF. In DNA, the CDR3 is TGCGCCAGCAGCCCGGACGGGGGGGGCCCTCAGCCCCAGCATTTT.

The chain links TRBV30 to TRBJ1-3; D is perhaps TRBD1 (6 bases). The ends were cut back, 0 bases at V and 4 bases at J, with 16 bases in the middle. The germline V gene encodes CDR1 GTSNPN and CDR2 SVGIG (reference sequence). The CDR3 has 16 residues. In DNA form, the CDR3 reads TGTGCCTGGAGTGTACGAGGCAGGGGAAAAGGAAACACCATATATTTT. Translated, it gives CAWSVRGRGKGNTIYF.

A few counts support this clone. The rearrangement joins TRBV5-1 to TRBJ2-7, with 13 bases fitting TRBD2. V trimming: 0 bases; J trimming: 2 bases; junction bases outside the gene matches: 2. CDR1 and CDR2 from the germline V gene are SGHRS and YFSETQ. The CDR3 totals 16 residues. CDR3 sequence reads: CASSLEGLAGPYEQYF. CDR3 DNA sequence: TGCGCCAGCAGCTTGGAGGGACTAGCGGGACCCTACGAGCAGTACTTC.

This clone was counted once. This rearrangement joins TRBV3-1 (or the pseudogene TRBV3-2) to TRBJ2-1; D remains ambiguous. Trimming removed 1 base at V and 1 base at J, with 8 bases between. The CDR3 is 15 amino acids. Germline CDR1 and CDR2: LGHDT and YNNKEL (reference sequence). CDR3 protein: CASSQVASSYNEQFF. The CDR3 region has the DNA TGTGCCAGCAGCCAAGTGGCTAGTTCCTACAATGAGCAGTTCTTC.

CDR3 in amino acids: CASSPLLADTQYF. The DNA of the CDR3 is TGTGCCAGCAGCCCCCTCCTAGCAGATACGCAGTATTTT. The chain uses TRBV4-2 and TRBJ2-3; D not resolved. The germline CDR1 and CDR2 sequences are LGHNA and YNFKEQ. Trimming took off 4 bases at V and 4 bases at J, with 9 bases between the two ends. CDR3 length equals 13 residues.

V gene TRBV20-1 combines with J gene TRBJ2-7, with D possibly TRBD2 on 5 matching bases. Trimming took off 5 bases at V and 9 bases at J, with 14 bases between the two ends. From germline, CDR1 is DFQATT and CDR2 SNEGSKA (reference sequence). The CDR3 has 11 residues. CDR3 in DNA: TGCAGTGCTCGTCGGGGTCGCGGGCAGTACTTC. The encoded protein is CSARRGRGQYF.

The chain joins TRBV5-6 to TRBJ1-5; 9 nucleotides align to TRBD1. The CDR3 has 15 amino acids. Unmatched junction bases numbered 6, after V lost 2 bases and J lost 6 bases. CDR1 SGHDT and CDR2 YYEEEE come from the germline V gene. The CDR3 loop is CASSLGTGLIQPQHF. The CDR3, as DNA: TGTGCCAGCAGCTTAGGGACAGGGTTAATTCAGCCCCAGCATTTT.

This rearrangement joins TRBV6-1 to TRBJ1-2; perhaps TRBD1 as D (6 bases). Germline V gene data show CDR1 as MNHNS and CDR2 as SASEGT. The CDR3 consists of 14 residues. Trimming took off 5 bases at V and 10 bases at J, with 20 bases between the two ends. CDR3 amino acids: CASSPTGSPPLYTF. Here the CDR3 DNA reads TGTGCCAGCAGTCCGACAGGCTCCCCGCCACTCTACACCTTC.

The V gene is TRBV4-1, the J gene TRBJ1-2; TRBD1 aligns across 8 bases. From germline, CDR1 is MGHRA and CDR2 YSYEKL. The CDR3 totals 15 residues. The junction had 11 bases not matched to a gene; V was cut back by 4 bases and J by 7 bases. The DNA for the CDR3 is TGCGCCAGCAGCCCACCGGACAGGGAATTTATTGGCTACACCTTC. Translated, it gives CASSPPDREFIGYTF.